This T cell receptor beta chain was documented in a study of CD8 T cells in ankylosing spondylitis. This clonotype was detected a few times. Antigen unknown. CDR1 is DFQATT, CDR2 SNEGSKA, per germline (reference sequence). The CDR3 has 14 residues. The V end was cut by 5 bases, the J end by 9 bases, with 22 bases between. As the method for making TCR beta libraries, quantitative 5'-RACE with molecular barcodes was used. TCRdb itself ran the 5' RACE reads through MiXCR, one entry per CDR3 protein. The table has about 840,000 distinct CDR3 sequences, roughly 12% seen once. Overall study results and limits: Before this, some motif variants had been reported in reactive arthritis synovial fluid and blood. Clones linked to the disease showed a CD8+ phenotype. They occurred at relatively low frequencies in peripheral blood. Apparently characteristic of ankylosing spondylitis blood was a TCR beta motif (about eight highly homologous variants).

The genes are TRBV20-1 and TRBJ2-5; D is possibly TRBD1 or TRBD2 (6 bases each). Input material: blood, either unsorted or a sorted T cell fraction (not recorded which). This TCR derives from a male donor with ankylosing spondylitis. The CDR3 DNA sequence: TGCAGTGCTGCCCAGGGGTTAGCGGACATGGCCCAGTACTTC. Residues: CSAAQGLADMAQYF.